The entry that follows covers one TCR beta chain sequence. The target of this receptor is not known. No base qualities exist here, and no much larger clone lies one base off it. To prepare the library, the immunoSEQ multiplex PCR assay was applied. A mixture of 60 forward primers for TCR Vbeta segments and 13 reverse primers for TCR Jbeta segments was used in the multiplex PCR. Amplification of the CDR3 region of rearranged TCR beta genes was performed with a multiplex PCR assay on genomic DNA. Amplified TCR beta libraries were sequenced as 87-base-pair reads on the Illumina HiSeq System. Per the authors' processing: Across the 700 or so repertoires, a later analysis counted around 80 million unique TCR beta chains, around 11 million of which were shared by at least two donors. Raw reads were error-corrected and collapsed into unique sequences by a nearest-neighbor algorithm in which closely related sequences were merged to remove PCR and sequencing errors. Alignment of CDR3 sequences to IMGT reference sequences was used to assign V, D and J gene segments. Each retained sequence needed at least a six-nucleotide match to both a V gene segment and a J gene segment. Rearrangements were classified as productive when the CDR3 lacked stop codons and remained in frame with V and J, and all other rearrangements were classified as non-productive. Following IMGT convention, CDR3 was defined as the stretch from the second conserved V-encoded cysteine up to the conserved J-encoded phenylalanine. The earlier analysis of approximately 500 of the donors excluded sequences that lacked an unambiguous match to a single V gene segment. An earlier analysis of roughly 590 of the donors called V segments functional above 56.7% productive rearrangements and segregating when the between-donor standard deviation exceeded 5%. A statistical classification framework was developed to diagnose cytomegalovirus status using the catalog of TCR beta chain sequences. A later analysis assigned V and J genes by comparing TCR nucleotide sequences with IMGT/GENE-DB human TR gene sequences. Using the TCRdist pipeline, a later analysis assigned CDR3 sequences along with most-parsimonious VDJ recombination scenarios. In a later analysis, each TCR beta chain was defined by its CDR3 amino acid sequence together with its V-gene family, and reads lacking a unique V-gene family were excluded. In a later analysis, fewer than 600 highly shared, low-generation-probability nucleotide sequences were removed to address suspected cross-contamination and a sequencing artifact. For each public chain, a later analysis derived a clonal expansion index from normalized ranks of inferred template counts within each repertoire. A later analysis computed generation probabilities with a VDJ recombination model fitted to out-of-frame rearrangements, and checked the results against IGoR. Hypergeometric tests were used in a later analysis to score TCR-TCR, TCR-HLA and TCR-CMV co-occurrence, with a repertoire-size bias correction applied to the TCR pairs. In a later analysis, false discovery rates were estimated by permuting HLA or CMV assignments 20 times. In a later analysis, co-occurring TCRs were grouped using DBSCAN, with TCRdist sequence similarity added in when clustering inside HLA-allele-positive subsets. For co-occurrence clustering, repertoires with fewer than 30,000 or more than 120,000 public chains were excluded, along with five repertoires with anomalous nucleotide sharing. What TCRdb holds here is the immuneACCESS table cut down to in-frame rearrangements. Part of the clones is not present; checked against another copy, under half of the missing clones reflect an unresolved V gene, and the others are unexplained. Clonal size and the V and J genes are those of that table, whereas D and trimming came from the DNA. The sample has roughly 130,000 clones on record, around 74% of them singletons. The ten largest clonotypes hold more than 6% of the sample.

In total, about 650 healthy bone marrow donors made up the cohort. Cohort members were all nominally healthy when sampled, although unrecorded immune exposures were likely present. The donor was CMV seropositive and belonged to the group of more than 250 seropositive cohort members. A peripheral blood sample was collected from each donor, and TCR beta sequencing was performed on peripheral blood mononuclear cells. The Qiagen DNeasy Blood Extraction Kit was used to extract genomic DNA from the blood cell samples. These data are taken from a study of cytomegalovirus exposure and HLA in healthy donors (dated 2017 in TCRdb). Turning to the overall study: An earlier analysis of approximately 600 of the donors reported roughly 300 Gb of sequence data and 100 million to 130 million unique TCR beta sequences from roughly 200 million T cells. An early release that covered about 600 HLA-typed donors contained approximately 290 gigabases of sequencing data and some 87 million unique TCR sequences. Of the approximately 400 genotyped donors, 75% to 85% were placed in the genetic ancestry cluster associated with self-reported Caucasian donors. The study was designed to test whether signatures of past pathogen exposure could be identified by cataloging public T cell receptors. The T cell repertoires of 666 subjects were profiled by immunosequencing and related to cytomegalovirus serostatus. In addition to the first cohort of about 650 subjects, a separate validation cohort of under 150 different subjects was used. To predict cytomegalovirus infection status, the study combined high-throughput TCR immunosequencing, statistical association of individual TCRs with disease status, and machine learning. In a later analysis, previously published TCR beta repertoires from more than 500 donors were re-analyzed and high-resolution HLA genotyping was added so that TCR occurrence patterns could be studied. The later analysis used no new phenotypic data to find candidate immune exposures, relying instead on TCR beta sequences and their occurrence across donors. An earlier analysis of nearly 600 of the donors applied high-throughput TCR beta sequencing to assess whether each TCR beta V gene segment acted as functional or pseudogenic. Donor age, sex, ethnicity and CMV serostatus were collected together with the repertoire data. A later genetic analysis used genome-wide SNP genotypes for about three fifths of the 666 donors, treating that subset as a discovery cohort. All discovery cohort repertoires had been generated on a single sequencing platform. Class I and class II HLA loci were covered by the typing at four-digit resolution. Typing coverage varied by locus: roughly 620-630 donors for A, B, C, DRB1 and DQB1; some 520 for DQA1; 600 to 610 for DPA1; around 490 for DPB1. Five DR-DQ haplotypes were treated as single units for association and clustering because of strong linkage in the cohort. On average, roughly 250,000 unique TCR beta nucleotide sequences were sequenced per donor among roughly 430 genotyped donors of the cohort, with roughly 19% of those sequences being non-productive.

What the authors observed across the whole study: In a later analysis, TCR association rates were found to vary across HLA loci, with the most associated TCRs seen for DRB1 alleles and the fewest for HLA-C alleles. Because HLA typing was unavailable for some donors at each locus, only the typed subset was used in association tests. When HLA alleles, especially DR and DQ, strongly co-occurred, attributing TCR associations to individual alleles was difficult. Linkage disequilibrium might explain the correlated functional status among segregating V segments, but an unknown experimental factor could not be ruled out. A cluster of highly shared sequence variants was judged likely to be a technical artifact of the sequencing pipeline. The authors suggested that the approach could potentially be extended to other disease states and immunological phenotypes. A further reported finding was that TCR beta sequences accurately predicted the HLA-A and HLA-B alleles for most subjects in the first cohort. Some IMGT-functional V segments, including TRBV6-2 and TRBV6-3, could not be told apart with the 87-base-pair reads, so those segments were excluded. Compared with equally common non-associated chains, HLA-associated TCR beta chains in a later analysis were more clonally expanded and had lower generation probabilities. Because counts were too low, 15 to 20 rarely observed V segments, including chromosome 9 orphons, were excluded from the earlier analysis of a few hundred of the donors. A few of the identified cytomegalovirus-associated TCR beta chains were confirmed in vitro to be specific for cytomegalovirus antigens. In a later genetic analysis, fewer N-insertions in productive TCRs were reported among donors in an Asian-associated ancestry cluster than the roughly 710-donor mean. An association between a missense DCLRE1C variant and V-gene and J-gene trimming of TCR beta chains was found in a later genetic analysis and replicated in an independent cohort. In a later analysis, several top co-occurrence clusters were reported to appear linked to parvovirus B19, influenza, CMV and Epstein-Barr virus. In a later analysis, 15,000 to 20,000 TCR beta sequences were associated with specific HLA alleles at a false discovery rate of 0.05. A total of 150 or so TCR beta chains were listed by the study as associated with cytomegalovirus. According to a later analysis, most CMV-associated TCR beta chains appeared to be HLA-restricted, and the HLA associations seemed to be driven largely by CMV exposure. CMV serostatus was the only immune exposure information available for the cohort. Most TCR sequences were seen in very few donors, while some public TCRs were found in many individuals. An earlier analysis of approximately 600 of the donors showed that most TCR beta V segments appeared in productive rearrangements either about 90% or about 30% of the time, which broadly matched IMGT annotations. Roughly uniform sequencing depth across donors was assumed in presence/absence analyses, although this assumption may not hold. In both the original and validation cohorts, the classifier was reported to diagnose cytomegalovirus status with high specificity and sensitivity. This cohort had only TCR beta chains sequenced, and the lack of alpha or paired-chain data limited which features could be detected.

Sequences MNHNS (CDR1) and SASEGT (CDR2) are obtained from the germline V gene. Between the V and J ends, shortened by 3 bases and 5 bases respectively, the junction contains 19 bases. The CDR3 numbers 17 residues from cysteine through phenylalanine. Only the CDR3 portion is preserved as DNA: 51 bases, with reading frame beginning at the first base. The V gene is TRBV6-1 and the J gene is TRBJ2-2; perhaps TRBD1 is the D gene, with 5 bases matching. The receptor was derived from a man aged 35 to 55 in good health and CMV-seropositive. Specimen: PBMCs. The CDR3 amino acid sequence is: CASSEDPPGFKTGELFF. The DNA reads TGTGCCAGCAGTGAGGACCCCCCAGGGTTCAAAACCGGGGAGCTGTTTTTT.